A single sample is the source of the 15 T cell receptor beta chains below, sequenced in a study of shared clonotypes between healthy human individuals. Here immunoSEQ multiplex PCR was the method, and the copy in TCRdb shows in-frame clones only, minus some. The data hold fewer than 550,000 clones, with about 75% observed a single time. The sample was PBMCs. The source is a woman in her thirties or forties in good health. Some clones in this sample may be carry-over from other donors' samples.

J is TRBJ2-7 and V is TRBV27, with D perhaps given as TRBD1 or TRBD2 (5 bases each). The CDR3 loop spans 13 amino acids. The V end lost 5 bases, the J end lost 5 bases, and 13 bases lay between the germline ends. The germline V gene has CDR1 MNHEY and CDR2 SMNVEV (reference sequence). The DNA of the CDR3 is TGTGCCAGCAGTGGGGGTTTAAGGAACGAGCAGTACTTC. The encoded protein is CASSGGLRNEQYF.

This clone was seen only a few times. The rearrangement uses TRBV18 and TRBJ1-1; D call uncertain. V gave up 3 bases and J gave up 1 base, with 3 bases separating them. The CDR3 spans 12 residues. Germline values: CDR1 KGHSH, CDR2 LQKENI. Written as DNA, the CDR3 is TGTGCCAGCTCACCGCGGAACACTGAAGCTTTCTTT. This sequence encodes CASSPRNTEAFF.

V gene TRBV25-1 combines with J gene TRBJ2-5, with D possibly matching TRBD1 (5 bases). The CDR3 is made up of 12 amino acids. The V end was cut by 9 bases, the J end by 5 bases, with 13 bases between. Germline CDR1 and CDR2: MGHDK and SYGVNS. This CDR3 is CASSTSGETQYF. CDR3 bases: TGTGCCAGTTCAACGTCAGGGGAGACCCAGTACTTC.

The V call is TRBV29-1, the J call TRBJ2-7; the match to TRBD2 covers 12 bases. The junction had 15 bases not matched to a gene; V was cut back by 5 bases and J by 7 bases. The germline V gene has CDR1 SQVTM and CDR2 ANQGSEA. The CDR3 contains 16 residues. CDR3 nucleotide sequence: TGCAGCGTTAGGTCCCCTAGCGGGAGGGCCCCTGGAGAGCAGTACTTC. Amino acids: CSVRSPSGRAPGEQYF.

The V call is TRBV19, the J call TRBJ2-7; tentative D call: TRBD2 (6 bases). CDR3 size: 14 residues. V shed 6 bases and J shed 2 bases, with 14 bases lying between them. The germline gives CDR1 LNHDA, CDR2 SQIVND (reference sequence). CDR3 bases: TGTGCCAGTAGCCTGGAGGGCACCACCTACGAGCAGTACTTC. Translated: CASSLEGTTYEQYF.

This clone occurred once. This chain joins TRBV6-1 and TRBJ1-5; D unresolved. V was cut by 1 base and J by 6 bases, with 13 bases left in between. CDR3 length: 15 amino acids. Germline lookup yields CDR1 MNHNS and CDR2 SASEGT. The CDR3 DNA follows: TGTGCCAGCAGTGAAGGTGGAGGGTTCGGTCAGCCCCAGCATTTT. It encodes CASSEGGGFGQPQHF.

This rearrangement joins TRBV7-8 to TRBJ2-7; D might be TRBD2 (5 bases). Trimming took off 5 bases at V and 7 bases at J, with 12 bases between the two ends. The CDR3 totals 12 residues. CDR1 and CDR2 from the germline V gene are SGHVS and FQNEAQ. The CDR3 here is CASSLDFREQYF. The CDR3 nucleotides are TGTGCCAGCAGCCTGGACTTCCGGGAGCAGTACTTC.

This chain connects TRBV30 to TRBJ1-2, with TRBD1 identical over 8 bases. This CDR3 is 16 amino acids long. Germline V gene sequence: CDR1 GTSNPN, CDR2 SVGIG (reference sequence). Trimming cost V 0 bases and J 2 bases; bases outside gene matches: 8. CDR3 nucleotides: TGTGCCTGGAGTGTAAGGGCGCAGGGGGCAAACTATGGCTACACCTTC. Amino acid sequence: CAWSVRAQGANYGYTF.

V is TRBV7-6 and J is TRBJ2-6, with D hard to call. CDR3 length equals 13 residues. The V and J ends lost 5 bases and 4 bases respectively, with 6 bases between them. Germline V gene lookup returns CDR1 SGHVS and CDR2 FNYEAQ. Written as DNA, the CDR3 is TGTGCCAGCAGCCTCGCAGGGGCCAACGTCCTGACTTTC. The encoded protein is CASSLAGANVLTF.

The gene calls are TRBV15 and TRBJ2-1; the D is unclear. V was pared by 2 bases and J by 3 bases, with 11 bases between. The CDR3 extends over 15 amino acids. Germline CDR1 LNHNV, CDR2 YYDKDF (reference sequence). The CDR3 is CATSRLINNYNEQFF. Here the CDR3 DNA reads TGTGCCACCAGCAGACTGATAAACAACTACAATGAGCAGTTCTTC.

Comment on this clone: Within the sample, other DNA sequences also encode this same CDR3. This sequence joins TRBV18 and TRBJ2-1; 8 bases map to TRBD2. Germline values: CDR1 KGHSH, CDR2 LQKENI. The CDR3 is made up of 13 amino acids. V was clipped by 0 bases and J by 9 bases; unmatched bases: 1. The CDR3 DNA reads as TGTGCCAGCTCACCACCTAGCGGGATTGAGCAGTTCTTC. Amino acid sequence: CASSPPSGIEQFF.

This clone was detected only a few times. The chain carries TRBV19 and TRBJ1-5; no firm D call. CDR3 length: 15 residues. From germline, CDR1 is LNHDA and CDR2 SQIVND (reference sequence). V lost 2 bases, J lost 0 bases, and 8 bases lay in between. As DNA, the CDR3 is TGTGCCAGTAGTATACCGACTTATAGCAATCAGCCCCAGCATTTT. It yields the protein CASSIPTYSNQPQHF.

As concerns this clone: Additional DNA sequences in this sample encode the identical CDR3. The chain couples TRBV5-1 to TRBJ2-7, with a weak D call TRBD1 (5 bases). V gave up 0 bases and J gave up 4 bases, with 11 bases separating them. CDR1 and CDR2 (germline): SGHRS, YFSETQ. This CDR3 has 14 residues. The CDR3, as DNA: TGCGCCAGCAGCTTGGAGGGGTCGGTTTACGAGCAGTACTTC. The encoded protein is CASSLEGSVYEQYF.

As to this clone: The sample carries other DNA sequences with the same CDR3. In DNA, the CDR3 is TGTGCCAGCAGTTTACAGGGTCAGCCCCAGCATTTT. Translated, it gives CASSLQGQPQHF. The gene calls are TRBV28 and TRBJ1-5, with a possible D match to TRBD1 (5 bases). This CDR3 is 12 amino acids long. Per germline, CDR1 MDHEN and CDR2 SYDVKM. The V end lost 2 bases, the J end lost 6 bases, and 5 bases lay between the germline ends.

The CDR3 DNA reads as TGTGCCAGCAGCCAACCTAGCGCCGCCTACGAGCAGTACTTC. This gives the protein CASSQPSAAYEQYF. The chain couples TRBV14 to TRBJ2-7, with D possibly TRBD2 on 6 matching bases. V was pared by 2 bases and J by 2 bases, with 10 bases between. The CDR3 consists of 14 residues. In germline, CDR1 is SGHDN, CDR2 FVKESK.